The 21 T cell receptor beta chains reported below all come from one sample, sequenced in a study of PD-L1 blockade in urothelial cancer. Assay: immunoSEQ multiplex PCR; the TCRdb copy retains only in-frame clones and omits some. The sample contains 70,000 or so clones, 85% to 90% of which appear only once. Specified time point: pretreatment peripheral blood. This sample comprised PBMCs, obtained around atezolizumab (anti-PD-L1) treatment. The receptor source for this set is a man between 65 and 80 years old with urothelial cancer.

In this sample, this clone turned up a few times. The genes are TRBV5-1 and TRBJ1-1, with a weak D call TRBD1 (6 bases). The germline gives CDR1 SGHRS, CDR2 YFSETQ. This CDR3 is 13 amino acids long. Trimming removed 2 bases at V and 5 bases at J, with 10 bases between. CDR3: CASSLMTGTEAFF. In DNA, the CDR3 is TGCGCCAGCAGCTTAATGACAGGTACTGAAGCTTTCTTT. Variable domain in full (rest from reference TRBV5-1 and TRBJ1-1): KAGVTQTPRYLIKTRGQQVTLSCSPISGHRSVSWYQQTPGQGLQFLFEYFSETQRNKGNFPGRFSGRQFSNSRSEMNVSTLELGDSALYLCASSLMTGTEAFFGQGTRLTVV.

This chain uses TRBV5-1 with TRBJ2-1, with TRBD2 matching 13 bases. The V and J ends lost 4 bases and 4 bases, in that order; junction bases with no gene match: 11. The V gene's germline CDR1 is SGHRS and CDR2 YFSETQ. The CDR3 is 18 residues long. The CDR3 bases are TGCGCCAGCAGCCAACCTAGACTAGCGGGAGGTTCATACAATGAGCAGTTCTTC. Protein sequence: CASSQPRLAGGSYNEQFF.

This clone has just one count. This chain's CDR3 is CASTSRMGTGLGQTRETQYF. DNA for the CDR3: TGTGCCAGCACTTCAAGGATGGGGACAGGATTAGGACAGACCAGAGAGACCCAGTACTTC. The chain uses TRBV28 and TRBJ2-5; 8 bases align to TRBD1. V lost 7 bases and J lost 4; bases outside the gene matches: 26. Looked up from germline, CDR1 is MDHEN and CDR2 is SYDVKM. The CDR3 runs to 20 residues.

The genes are TRBV5-1 and TRBJ2-5; D may be TRBD1 (6 bases). CDR1 and CDR2 from the germline V gene are SGHRS and YFSETQ. The V end lost 1 base, the J end lost 5 bases, and 15 bases lay between the germline ends. The CDR3 has 15 residues. The DNA for the CDR3 is TGCGCCAGCAGCTTGAATCACCCGCAGGGGGAGACCCAGTACTTC. The encoded protein is CASSLNHPQGETQYF.

The chain is built from TRBV2 and TRBJ1-2; 9 bases line up with TRBD1. Germline V gene data show CDR1 as SNHLY and CDR2 as FYNNEI. The CDR3 consists of 12 residues. V was pared by 11 bases and J by 5 bases, with 6 bases of the junction left unmatched. CDR3 in DNA: TGTGCCTGCGGACAGGGGCGGTATGGCTACACCTTC. It encodes CACGQGRYGYTF.

This clone was counted between two and nine times. This rearrangement joins TRBV5-4 to TRBJ2-1; 9 bases line up with TRBD2. This CDR3 spans 14 amino acids. Trimming cost V 4 bases and J 9 bases; bases outside gene matches: 8. Germline CDR1 reads SGHNT; CDR2 reads YYREEE (reference sequence). The DNA of the CDR3 is TGTGCCAGCAGCCCGGGACTAGCAAGTGGTGAGCAGTTCTTC. Its translation: CASSPGLASGEQFF.

A single count supports this clone. CDR3 region: CASSLEQGSTDTQYF. In nucleotides, the CDR3 is TGTGCCAGCAGCTTGGAACAGGGATCAACAGATACGCAGTATTTT. The chain uses TRBV5-6 and TRBJ2-3; a weak D match, TRBD1 (6 bases). Germline V gives CDR1 SGHDT, CDR2 YYEEEE. This CDR3 is built from 15 residues. Trimming took 0 bases from V and 3 from J, leaving 11 bases between them.

V usage is TRBV5-1 and J usage is TRBJ2-2, with D possibly TRBD2 on 5 matching bases. This CDR3 comprises 17 residues. Trimming pared 0 bases from V and 5 bases from J, leaving 17 bases between. CDR1 and CDR2 from the germline V gene are SGHRS and YFSETQ. The CDR3 DNA sequence: TGCGCCAGCAGCTTGGAGCGTGGGTGGGAGCAAACCGGGGAGCTGTTTTTT. Protein: CASSLERGWEQTGELFF.

The chain combines TRBV2 with TRBJ2-1; 11 bases line up with TRBD2. This CDR3 is 13 amino acids long. The V gene's germline CDR1 is SNHLY and CDR2 FYNNEI. V shed 7 bases, J shed 7 bases, and the junction held 3 bases outside the gene matches. The CDR3 protein is CASKGLAANEQFF. The CDR3 DNA follows: TGTGCCAGCAAGGGACTAGCGGCTAATGAGCAGTTCTTC.

The chain joins TRBV4-1 to TRBJ2-3; a weak D match, TRBD2 (6 bases). Trimming left V 3 bases short and J 1 base short, with 11 bases between. This CDR3 contains 15 residues. From germline, CDR1 is MGHRA and CDR2 YSYEKL. The DNA for the CDR3 is TGCGCCAGCAGCCACGGGGGAGGTGGCACAGATACGCAGTATTTT. This codes for CASSHGGGGTDTQYF.

This clone has just one count. The J gene is TRBJ2-1, the V gene TRBV5-4; 15 nucleotides agree with TRBD2. Germline assignment: CDR1 SGHNT and CDR2 YYREEE (reference sequence). V was pared by 5 bases and J by 9 bases, with 6 bases of the junction left unmatched. CDR3 length: 15 residues. CDR3 in amino acids: CASRATGLAGGEQFF. The CDR3 DNA is TGTGCCAGCAGGGCCACGGGACTAGCGGGAGGTGAGCAGTTCTTC.

The chain is built from TRBV9 and TRBJ1-5, with 7 bases lining up with TRBD1. CDR3 length equals 15 residues. Germline CDR1 is SGDLS and CDR2 is YYNGEE. Trimming at V came to 0 bases and at J to 4 bases, leaving 4 bases not matched to a gene. The chain's CDR3 is CASSVDGQDNQPQHF. DNA of the CDR3: TGTGCCAGCAGCGTAGACGGACAGGATAATCAGCCCCAGCATTTT. Drawing the rest from reference TRBV9 and TRBJ1-5, the complete variable domain is DSGVTQTPKHLITATGQRVTLRCSPRSGDLSVYWYQQSLDQGLQFLIQYYNGEERAKGNILERFSAQQFPDLHSELNLSSLELGDSALYFCASSVDGQDNQPQHFGDGTRLSIL.

The chain employs TRBV29-1 and TRBJ2-4; D is uncertain. Trimming removed 4 bases from V and 5 bases from J, with 9 bases in between. In germline, CDR1 is SQVTM, CDR2 ANQGSEA. The CDR3 loop spans 12 amino acids. CDR3 bases: TGCAGCGTTGCCCAGCGAGAAAACATTCAGTACTTC. This codes for CSVAQRENIQYF.

The chain links TRBV29-1 to TRBJ2-7, with 7 bases lining up with TRBD2. The CDR3 is 16 residues long. Trimming removed 0 bases from V and 3 bases from J; junction bases left unmatched: 11. Germline V gene lookup returns CDR1 SQVTM and CDR2 ANQGSEA. The DNA for the CDR3 is TGCAGCGTTGAAGATGCGGCTAGCGGAGCCCTCTACGAGCAGTACTTC. Translating gives CSVEDAASGALYEQYF.

This clone was recorded only once. The chain links TRBV27 to TRBJ2-2; 10 nucleotides agree with TRBD2. CDR1 is MNHEY, CDR2 SMNVEV, per germline (reference sequence). V shed 5 bases and J 1 base; nucleotides not matched to a gene: 16. The CDR3 runs to 20 residues. CDR3 DNA: TGTGCCAGCAGTCCCGCTAGCGGGAGAGGGCCCCGAGGGAACACCGGGGAGCTGTTTTTT. Translating gives CASSPASGRGPRGNTGELFF.

The V call is TRBV19, the J call TRBJ2-2; 8 positions agree with TRBD2. CDR3 length: 15 amino acids. Trimming removed 5 bases from V and 7 bases from J; junction bases left unmatched: 9. Germline CDR1 is LNHDA and CDR2 is SQIVND (reference sequence). The CDR3 is CASSFTGTSLGELFF. The CDR3 nucleotides read TGTGCCAGTAGTTTCACCGGGACTAGTCTCGGGGAGCTGTTTTTT.

This rearrangement joins TRBV5-1 to TRBJ2-5; maybe TRBD2 (5 bases). CDR1 SGHRS and CDR2 YFSETQ come from the germline V gene. V gave up 4 bases and J gave up 2 bases, with 15 bases separating them. This CDR3 is built from 15 residues. The CDR3 is CASSGRASLQETQYF. CDR3 nucleotide sequence: TGCGCCAGCAGCGGGCGGGCCTCCCTGCAAGAGACCCAGTACTTC.

The chain joins TRBV18 to TRBJ2-2; 12 bases align to TRBD2. Germline values: CDR1 KGHSH, CDR2 LQKENI. The CDR3 runs to 15 residues. Trimming took 3 bases from V and 5 from J; bases not matched to a gene: 1. CDR3 nucleotide sequence: TGTGCCAGCTCACCTGGGACTAGCGGGACCGGGGAGCTGTTTTTT. Protein: CASSPGTSGTGELFF.

The chain couples TRBV28 to TRBJ1-1, with D possibly being TRBD1 (5 bases). The V end lost 2 bases, the J end lost 5 bases, and 12 bases lay between the germline ends. The germline V gene has CDR1 MDHEN and CDR2 SYDVKM. This CDR3 has 14 residues. The CDR3 region has the DNA TGTGCCAGCAGTTTACCGCCCGGGGGAACTGAAGCTTTCTTT. Translation gives CASSLPPGGTEAFF. Complete variable domain (other parts from reference TRBV28 and TRBJ1-1): DVKVTQSSRYLVKRTGEKVFLECVQDMDHENMFWYRQDPGLGLRLIYFSYDVKMKEKGDIPEGYSVSREKKERFSLILESASTNQTSMYLCASSLPPGGTEAFFGQGTRLTVV.

The V call is TRBV28, the J call TRBJ1-5; 8 bases align to TRBD1. The CDR3 covers 16 residues. J gave up 3 bases and V 9 bases, and 13 bases lay outside the gene matches. Looked up from germline, CDR1 is MDHEN and CDR2 is SYDVKM. The CDR3 nucleotides read TGTGCCAGAGGCGGACAGGGCCTCAGTCTCAATCAGCCCCAGCATTTT. Amino acid sequence: CARGGQGLSLNQPQHF.

This rearrangement joins TRBV27 to TRBJ2-7; TRBD2 matches at 10 bases. V lost 7 bases and J lost 6; bases outside the gene matches: 12. Germline loops: CDR1 MNHEY, CDR2 SMNVEV (reference sequence). This CDR3 has 15 residues. For the CDR3, the DNA is TGTGCCAGCACTTCGGCCCCACTAGCGGGAACCGAGCAGTACTTC. Translation gives CASTSAPLAGTEQYF.